A selection of T cell receptor beta chains follows, all from one sample in a study of blood T cell repertoires in COVID-19. TCRdb's copy holds only in-frame clones and misses some; the assay was immunoSEQ multiplex PCR. The sample yields 25,000 to 35,000 clones, 60% to 80% seen once. Input material: peripheral blood. Receptors originate from a boy aged 2-9 years with active or convalescent COVID-19. Both conserved end residues are part of each CDR3. D genes are given only for firm matches. Not all rows give a size; the values are once, few, many and, for expanded clones, a class.

d_call j_call cdr3_length v_call clone_size cdr3_nt cdr3_aa
. TRBJ1-2 16 TRBV24-1 once TGTGCCACCAGTAGTTCCCAGGGATCCTTTAACTATGGCTACACCTTC CATSSSQGSFNYGYTF
. TRBJ2-1 18 TRBV12-2 few TGTGCAAGTCGCTTAGCCCCCGGGACTAGCGGGAGTATGGGTGAGCAGTTCTTC CASRLAPGTSGSMGEQFF
TRBD2 TRBJ2-3 16 TRBV7-2 . TGTGCCAGCAGCTTAGCGCCTAGCGGGCTTACCTATACGCAGTATTTT CASSLAPSGLTYTQYF
TRBD1 TRBJ1-4 16 TRBV28 . TGTGCCAGCAGGGATCAACAGGGGTCAACTAATGAAAAACTGTTTTTT CASRDQQGSTNEKLFF
. TRBJ1-4 14 TRBV7-9 few TGTGCCAGCACCCCGTCGGGGGGCGTGGAAAAACTGTTTTTT CASTPSGGVEKLFF
. TRBJ1-5 15 TRBV4-1 . TGCGCCAGCAGCCATACCACAGGGACCCCTCAGCCCCAGCATTTT CASSHTTGTPQPQHF
TRBD2 TRBJ2-3 16 TRBV9 . TGTGCCAGCAGCACCACTAGCGGGAGGCCCACAGATACGCAGTATTTT CASSTTSGRPTDTQYF
. TRBJ2-7 15 TRBV11-2 . TGTGCCAGCAGAAACGTGGGGGCTAGGAGTCGCGAGCAGTACTTC CASRNVGARSREQYF
. TRBJ2-5 13 TRBV27 . TGTGCCAGCAGTTTGGCCTTCCAAGAGACCCAGTACTTC CASSLAFQETQYF
. TRBJ2-3 17 TRBV4-1 . TGCGCCAGCAGACCGAACGTCGACTCGCGCGCGATAGAGACGCAGTATTTT CASRPNVDSRAIETQYF
. TRBJ1-2 13 TRBV29-1 few TGCAGCACTGGACTGTCCGCCACATATGGCTACACCTTC CSTGLSATYGYTF
TRBD1 TRBJ1-2 15 TRBV19 . TGTGCCAGTAGTATAGCCCGGACAGGCCTCTATGGCTACACCTTC CASSIARTGLYGYTF
. TRBJ2-3 16 TRBV7-6 . TGTGCCAGCAGCTGGCGCGGGGGCCGGGGCACAGATACGCAGTATTTT CASSWRGGRGTDTQYF
. TRBJ1-6 17 TRBV28 . TGTGCCAGCAGTCTGCCGAGAAGGGGGTTCTATAATTCACCCCTCCACTTT CASSLPRRGFYNSPLHF
TRBD1 TRBJ2-7 15 TRBV7-9 medium-sized TGTGCCAGCAGCTCTACAAGGGGGCGTCAAACCGAGCAGTACTTC CASSSTRGRQTEQYF
TRBD2 TRBJ2-3 19 TRBV19 . TGTGCCAGTAGGATCGAAGCTAGCGGGAGGGACCTTAGCACAGATACGCAGTATTTT CASRIEASGRDLSTDTQYF
TRBD1 TRBJ2-5 17 TRBV7-2 . TGTGCCAGCAGCTTAGAGGGGCTGACAGGGCGGCAAGAGACCCAGTACTTC CASSLEGLTGRQETQYF
TRBD2 TRBJ2-5 16 TRBV5-1 . TGCGCCAGCAGCTTGGTGGTTCCGGGGGAGGGTGAGACCCAGTACTTC CASSLVVPGEGETQYF
TRBD2 TRBJ2-1 13 TRBV4-1 once TGCGCCAGCAGCCAAGATAACGGGGGGTCTCGGTTCTTC CASSQDNGGSRFF
TRBD1 TRBJ1-1 13 TRBV29-1 . TGCAGCGTTGTCGGGACAGCGAACACTGAAGCTTTCTTT CSVVGTANTEAFF
TRBD2 TRBJ2-5 16 TRBV14 once TGTGCCAGCAGCCCCTTTCGGACTAGCGGGAGACAGACCCAGTACTTC CASSPFRTSGRQTQYF
TRBD2 TRBJ2-7 17 TRBV4-3 . TGCGCCAGCAGCCAAGATAGGCTAGCGGGAGGGTCCTACGAGCAGTACTTC CASSQDRLAGGSYEQYF
. TRBJ1-2 13 TRBV12-5 . TGTGCTAGTGGTTTGGAGGGACACTACGGCTACACCTTC CASGLEGHYGYTF
TRBD2 TRBJ2-1 16 TRBV5-5 . TGTGCCAGCAGCTTGGGGCGGCTAGCGGGGGATAATGAGCAGTTCTTC CASSLGRLAGDNEQFF
. TRBJ1-2 14 TRBV9 . TGTGCCAGCAGCGCCCAGCAGGGTTCGGGTGGCTACACCTTC CASSAQQGSGGYTF